This TCR beta chain was captured by sequencing in a study of identical twins (dated by TCRdb to about 2016). General notes on the study: The study deep-sequenced TCR alpha and beta repertoires from monozygotic twins, unrelated adults of various ages and cord blood to test whether fetal clonotypes persist. To rule out contamination, replicate twin experiments were performed at different times with different library preparation protocols. Study-level results and caveats: In beta out-of-frame sequences, excess twin sharing was weaker, because having fewer shared sequences lowered the signal-to-noise ratio. Fewer insertions were carried by abundant cord blood beta clonotypes, a similar but weaker trend appeared in young adult naive repertoires, and no such trend appeared in memory repertoires. Conclusions relied on cross-sectional statistical analysis, since the same donors could not be followed over many years. Compared with coincidental sharing between unrelated individuals, out-of-frame TCR alpha sequences shared between twins showed an excess of sequences with low generation probability. Recombination models systematically underestimated out-of-frame TCR alpha sharing in monozygotic twins but agreed with sharing between unrelated individuals. Zero-insertion analyses could be partly confounded by invariant T cells such as MAIT and iNKT, although diverse VJ usage argued against such confounding for most clonotypes.

This clonotype was detected ten times or more. This clone's antigen is unknown. No qualities accompany the bases; no much larger clone lies one base away. Only healthy Caucasian donors were included. V was cut back by 7 bases and J by 5 bases, leaving a gap of 8 bases between them. CDR1 is given as ENHRY and CDR2 as SYGVKD, both from the germline V gene. Inclusive of the bounding cysteine and phenylalanine, the CDR3 is 11 residues long. Here the CDR3 DNA is all that survives: 33 bases in frame from base 1. Libraries were prepared through 5' RACE. Sequencing used an Illumina HiSeq 2000. Template switching added a universal primer binding site, and the final cDNA carried a unique molecular identifier that allowed TCR cDNA molecules to be counted accurately. Specific primers in the conserved constant-segment region were used to synthesize first-strand cDNA for the TCR alpha and beta chains. To control for contamination, every cDNA library carried two barcodes: a SMART-Mk sample barcode plus Illumina barcodes. TruSeq adapter sequences along with Illumina sample barcodes were introduced in two successive PCR steps. TCR alpha and beta cDNA libraries were sequenced on the Illumina HiSeq platform with custom primers. The source study handled its data this way. MiGEC processed the raw reads to extract unique molecular identifiers, while MiXCR was used to determine the CDR3 positions. Recombination models were inferred per individual with the repgenHMM and IGoR tools using an EM algorithm. Shared clonotypes were analyzed with the tcR package in R, and sharing was normalized by the product of cloneset sizes. To study raw recombination without the effects of thymic and clonal selection, out-of-frame nonproductive sequences were analyzed. The raw public reads went through TCRdb reprocessing: fastp at Q25, MiXCR clone calling, in-frame beta chains kept. Duplicate CDR3 protein sequences are folded into a single record with the most common DNA and genes. The V and J calls were not made by the authors but by TCRdb's processing. The sample contains about 1.7 million distinct CDR3 sequences, about 32% of them found a single time. Roughly 0.3% of the sample lies in the top ten.

Recombination connected TRBV10-3 to TRBJ1-2, with the identity of the D gene unclear. The receptor's source is a newborn girl in good health. Source material: cord blood. The nucleotide sequence reads TGTGCCATCACGATAGGATATGGCTACACCTTC. This sequence encodes CAITIGYGYTF.